This section outlines one TCR beta chain sequence together with its context. The antigen it recognizes is unknown. No qualities accompany the bases; no much larger clone lies one base away. The sample is drawn from a study of blood T cell repertoires in COVID-19 (dated by TCRdb to 2018 to 2021). General notes on the study: The collaborator samples originated in the United States, Italy and Spain and spanned the acute and convalescent phases of COVID-19. The material from the prospective study consisted of cDNA or gDNA derived from T cells, B-cell-depleted T cells, or PBMCs. A de-identified subject ID, COVID-19 status, age in years and sex were almost always included in the sample metadata. The dataset comprised deeply sampled blood TCRbeta repertoires from subjects exposed to, actively infected with, or recovered from COVID-19. The samples were drawn from two sources: the first 160 participants of the ongoing ImmuneRACE study, and some 1,300 subjects contributed by 6 global collaborators. The repertoires were released in a freely available public database intended as a resource for research on the immune response to SARS-CoV-2. HLA class I and class II types, where available, came from metadata supplied by the sample provider rather than from assay-based typing.

Study-level results and caveats: The amount of clinical and demographic metadata varied by source and participant and was provided uncurated.

V is clipped by 6 bases and J by 9 bases, and the sequence between their germline boundaries is 15 bases long. The CDR3 numbers 13 residues from cysteine through phenylalanine. Only the CDR3 portion is preserved as DNA: 39 bases, with reading frame beginning at the first base. Via the germline V gene, CDR1 is MDHEN and CDR2 SYDVKM. TCRbeta CDR3 regions were amplified from genomic DNA by means of the immunoSEQ Assay, a bias-controlled multiplex PCR. As for how the authors treated the data: Within the assay, amplification of reference gene primers was used to estimate how many nucleated cells each sample contained. To quantify the absolute abundance of each unique TCRbeta CDR3 rearrangement, sequence reads were collapsed and filtered. For each sample, productive Simpson clonality was calculated as the square root of Simpson's diversity index over productive rearrangements. As stored in TCRdb, this immuneACCESS dataset retains in-frame rearrangements with V and J assigned. A fraction of the clones does not appear; measured against another copy, unresolved V genes explain less than half of the discrepancy, and the remainder lacks a known reason. V and J calls plus clone size are reproduced from that table; the DNA served to infer D and trimming. This sample holds 90,000 to 110,000 clones; 75% to 85% were observed only once. The ten top clones hold under 8% of the sample.

Collaborating institutions collected whole blood in K2EDTA tubes following their own protocols. Collaborator samples were shipped for TCRbeta analysis as frozen whole blood, isolated PBMCs, or DNA extracted from either sample type. This receptor was identified in an elderly woman with active or convalescent COVID-19. The V gene is TRBV28 and the J gene is TRBJ1-5; a tentative D call is TRBD1 (6 bases match). The sample was peripheral blood. The DNA reads as follows: TGTGCCAGCAGCCTGGACAGCCAAGGGCCCCAGCATTTT. It translates as CASSLDSQGPQHF.